A single sample gave rise to the 6 T cell receptor beta chains below, sequenced in a study of HIV-infected patients and healthy controls. A single record per CDR3 protein comes from TCRdb applying MiXCR to the 5' RACE reads. The table records 65,000 to 70,000 distinct CDR3 sequences, 16% of them present only once. Sequenced sample: CD4+ T cells from blood. The receptors were sampled from a human donor in good health.

The gene calls are TRBV28 and TRBJ1-1; tentative D call: TRBD1 (5 bases). The CDR3 covers 14 residues. The V and J ends lost 3 bases and 8 bases respectively, with 16 bases between them. Germline V gene data show CDR1 as MDHEN and CDR2 as SYDVKM. CDR3 sequence (DNA): TGTGCCAGCAGTTTGGTCGGACAACCAGAAGAAGCTTTCTTT. Its protein is CASSLVGQPEEAFF.

V is TRBV27 and J is TRBJ2-4; perhaps TRBD2 as D (5 bases). CDR1 and CDR2 (germline): MNHEY, SMNVEV (reference sequence). V gave up 5 bases and J gave up 0 bases, with 14 bases separating them. This CDR3 contains 16 residues. For the CDR3, the DNA is TGTGCCAGCAGTCTCTTGGGAGAACTAGCCAAAAACATTCAGTACTTC. It yields the protein CASSLLGELAKNIQYF.

This clonotype turned up a few times. The chain couples TRBV29-1 to TRBJ2-1; 8 bases are shared with TRBD2. The V segment lost 7 bases and the J segment 3 bases; nucleotides outside the gene matches: 5. Germline V lookup: CDR1 SQVTM, CDR2 ANQGSEA. The CDR3 is 13 residues long. For the CDR3, the DNA is TGCAGCGCCTTAGCGGGACTCTACAATGAGCAGTTCTTC. Translating it yields CSALAGLYNEQFF.

There are a few counts of this clonotype. The V gene is TRBV10-3, the J gene TRBJ2-7, with TRBD1 matching 7 bases. The V segment lost 3 bases and the J segment 8 bases; nucleotides outside the gene matches: 10. CDR3 length: 14 amino acids. CDR1 ENHRY and CDR2 SYGVKD come from the germline V gene. CDR3 amino acids: CAISELSGQTKQYF. The CDR3 DNA reads as TGTGCCATCAGTGAATTATCGGGACAGACTAAGCAGTACTTC.

The chain employs TRBV12-3 or TRBV12-4 and TRBJ2-1, with D unclear. The CDR3 extends over 12 amino acids. V lost 1 base, J lost 3 bases, and 1 base lay in between. CDR3 protein: CASSLVYNEQFF. The CDR3 nucleotides read TGTGCCAGCAGTTTAGTCTACAATGAGCAGTTCTTC.

This clonotype was seen more than once but under ten times. V and J are TRBV4-2 and TRBJ1-6; D uncertain. The CDR3 totals 14 residues. Germline CDR1 and CDR2: LGHNA and YNFKEQ. Between the trimmed V and J ends, which lost 4 bases and 7 bases, there was a span of 11 bases. CDR3 DNA: TGTGCCAGCAGCCCCGGACGGACCAATTCACCCCTCCACTTT. It translates to CASSPGRTNSPLHF.